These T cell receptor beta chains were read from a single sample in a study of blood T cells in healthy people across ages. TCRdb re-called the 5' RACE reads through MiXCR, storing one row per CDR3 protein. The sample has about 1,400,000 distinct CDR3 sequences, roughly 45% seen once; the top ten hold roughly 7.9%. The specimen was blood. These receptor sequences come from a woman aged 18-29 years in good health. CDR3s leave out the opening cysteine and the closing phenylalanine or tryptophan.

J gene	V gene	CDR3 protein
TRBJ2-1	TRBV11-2	ASSLGLARYHDEQF
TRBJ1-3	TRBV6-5	ASSASGPTSGNTIY
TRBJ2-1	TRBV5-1	ASSVTGKNEQF
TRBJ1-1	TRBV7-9	ASSPTAVGNTEAF
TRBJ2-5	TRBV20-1	SARDSARETQY
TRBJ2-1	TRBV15	ATSRDIRLADNEQF
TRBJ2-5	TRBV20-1	SARDGPEGGQY
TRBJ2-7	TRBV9	ASSVAQDTTYREQY
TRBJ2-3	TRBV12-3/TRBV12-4	ASSLPLAGITDTQY
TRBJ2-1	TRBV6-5	ASRAISYNEQF
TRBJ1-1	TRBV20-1	KLTGEVYTEAF
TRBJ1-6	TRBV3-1	ASSQGGASPLH
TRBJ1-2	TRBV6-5	ASSYSAGSVYGYT
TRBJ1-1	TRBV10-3	AISEKGGLTEAF
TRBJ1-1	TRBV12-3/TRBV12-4	ASSPLDTQLEPEAF
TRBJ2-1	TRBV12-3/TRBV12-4	ASNSLAGDSYNGQF
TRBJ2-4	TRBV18	ASSPSHGGAKNIQY
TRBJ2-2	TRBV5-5	ASSLGLAGPPYTGELF
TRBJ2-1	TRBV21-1	ASSIVGQQDNEQF
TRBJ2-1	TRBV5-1	ASRGGVSTYNEQF
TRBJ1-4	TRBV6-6	ASSYSKQGDEKLF
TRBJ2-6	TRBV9	ASSVTFSGANVLT
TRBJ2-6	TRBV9	ASSLTEGSSGANVLT
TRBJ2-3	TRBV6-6	ASSYAGTGITDTQY
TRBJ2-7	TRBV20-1	SARDLSGKRPNEQY
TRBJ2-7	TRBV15	ATSRDRQGSYEQY
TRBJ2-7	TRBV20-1	SATAGTGVYEQY
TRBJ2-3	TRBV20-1	SADLWTTDTQY
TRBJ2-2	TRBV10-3	AISESTGTGELF
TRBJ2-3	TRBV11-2	ASSQRLAADTQY
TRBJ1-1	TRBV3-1	ASSQARTVEAF
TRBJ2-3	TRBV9	ASSPHQPYELRSDTQY
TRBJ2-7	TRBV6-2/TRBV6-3	ASSYSRESPGSYNEQY
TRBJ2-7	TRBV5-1	ASSLESRISYEQY
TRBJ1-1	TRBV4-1	ASSGRFNTEAF
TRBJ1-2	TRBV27	ASTTWGRTNYGYT
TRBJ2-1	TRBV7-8	ASSLLAGVGMGEQF
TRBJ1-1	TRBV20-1	SAAGRGPSLLRTEAF
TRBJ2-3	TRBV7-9	ASSLMGGRGSDTQY
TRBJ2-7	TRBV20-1	SASSARSTYEQY
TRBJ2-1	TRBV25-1	ASLWGASGDEQF
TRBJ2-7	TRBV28	ASSPLEGPPDEQY
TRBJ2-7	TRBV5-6	ASSLDGYLAYEQY
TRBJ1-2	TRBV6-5	ASSYNSPAGPPNYGYT
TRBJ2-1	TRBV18	ASSLLMGAYNEQF
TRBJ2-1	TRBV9	ASSRGDGGNEQF